The rows below give T cell receptor beta chains drawn from one sample of a study of blood T cell repertoires in COVID-19. The protocol was immunoSEQ multiplex PCR, while the TCRdb copy is restricted to in-frame clones and leaves out a portion. The data show 140,000 to 150,000 clones, with around 82% seen just once and less than 5.5% held by the top ten. Source material: peripheral blood. The receptor source for this set is a man aged 55 to 70 with acute or convalescent COVID-19. Both conserved end residues are part of each CDR3. The order of the fields is V gene, J gene, D gene, CDR3 DNA, CDR3 protein. A D gene is named only where the DNA matches it firmly.

V gene: TRBV11-2; J gene: TRBJ2-7; D gene: TRBD1; CDR3 DNA: TGTGCCAGCAGCTTATGGACAGGGTTTAACGAGCAGTACTTC; CDR3 protein: CASSLWTGFNEQYF
V gene: TRBV27; J gene: TRBJ2-5; D gene: TRBD2; CDR3 DNA: TGTGCCAGCAGTTTATATGGGTTCGGGCAGCGGGGGGAAGAGACCCAGTACTTC; CDR3 protein: CASSLYGFGQRGEETQYF
V gene: TRBV5-4; J gene: TRBJ1-2; D gene: .; CDR3 DNA: TGTGCCAGCAGCCCCGACACGGCTAACTATGGCTACACCTTC; CDR3 protein: CASSPDTANYGYTF
V gene: TRBV4-1; J gene: TRBJ1-1; D gene: .; CDR3 DNA: TGCGCCAGCAGCCAAGCTGTCGGCAGGGTGGCTTTCTTT; CDR3 protein: CASSQAVGRVAFF
V gene: TRBV6-5; J gene: TRBJ2-7; D gene: .; CDR3 DNA: TGTGCCAGCAGTTACTCATATGGCCACTCCTACGAGCAGTACTTC; CDR3 protein: CASSYSYGHSYEQYF
V gene: TRBV27; J gene: TRBJ2-7; D gene: TRBD1; CDR3 DNA: TGTGCCAGCAGTCCCCGAACAGGGGGTTCCTACGAGCAGTACTTC; CDR3 protein: CASSPRTGGSYEQYF
V gene: TRBV6-5; J gene: TRBJ2-7; D gene: .; CDR3 DNA: TGTGCCAGCAGTTACTCTACGGAGGAGACCTACGAGCAGTACTTC; CDR3 protein: CASSYSTEETYEQYF
V gene: TRBV12-5; J gene: TRBJ2-1; D gene: .; CDR3 DNA: TGTGCTAGTGGTTTGGTACCAGTTGGGCCCCATGAGCAGTTCTTC; CDR3 protein: CASGLVPVGPHEQFF
V gene: TRBV19; J gene: TRBJ2-5; D gene: TRBD1; CDR3 DNA: TGTGCCAGTAGTCCGACAGGGGAGGTCGGGACCCAGTACTTC; CDR3 protein: CASSPTGEVGTQYF
V gene: TRBV28; J gene: TRBJ2-1; D gene: .; CDR3 DNA: TGTGCCAGCAGTGAAGACAGCAGCTCCTACAATGAGCAGTTCTTC; CDR3 protein: CASSEDSSSYNEQFF
V gene: TRBV3-1/TRBV3-2; J gene: TRBJ1-2; D gene: .; CDR3 DNA: TGTGCCAGCAGCCCATCTCAGGGGAGGGCTAGAGGCTACACCTTC; CDR3 protein: CASSPSQGRARGYTF
V gene: TRBV27; J gene: TRBJ2-5; D gene: TRBD2; CDR3 DNA: TGTGCCAGCAGGAGGGAGCGGGGGGGAGAGACCCAGTACTTC; CDR3 protein: CASRRERGGETQYF